One and the same sample provided the 5 T cell receptor beta chains below, sequenced in a study of beta chain features in type 1 diabetes. Every isolated RNA sample was fully reverse transcribed, so sequencing captured expressed TCRB transcripts. TCRdb's table, derived via immunoSEQ multiplex PCR, lists solely in-frame clones and lacks some. The sample consists of 300,000 to 350,000 clones, roughly 8% of them appearing once. Material: central memory CD4+ T cells from blood. These receptors came from a young woman in good health.

This clone has a handful of counts. The rearrangement links TRBV28 to TRBJ2-5; 10 bases align to TRBD2. Germline trimming cut 7 bases from V and 5 bases from J; bases unmatched to any gene: 13. The CDR3 spans 16 residues. Germline V gives CDR1 MDHEN, CDR2 SYDVKM. The CDR3 loop is CASTPSGRFYLETQYF. DNA for the CDR3: TGTGCCAGCACCCCTAGCGGGAGATTCTATTTGGAGACCCAGTACTTC.

This clone was observed a few times. The gene calls are TRBV5-1 and TRBJ1-4; 9 bases agree with TRBD1. Germline CDR1 and CDR2: SGHRS and YFSETQ. V shed 3 bases and J 8 bases; nucleotides not matched to a gene: 5. The length of the CDR3 is 14 residues. The CDR3 nucleotides read TGCGCCAGCAGCTGGGACAGGGAAGGCGAAAAACTGTTTTTT. As protein: CASSWDREGEKLFF.

This clone was recorded a few times. The chain uses TRBV5-4 and TRBJ2-7; TRBD2 matches at 7 bases. The V segment lost 4 bases and the J segment 4 bases; nucleotides outside the gene matches: 5. The CDR3 is made up of 13 amino acids. Germline CDR1 and CDR2: SGHNT and YYREEE (reference sequence). The CDR3 here is CASSATGLYEQYF. The CDR3 DNA reads TGTGCCAGCAGCGCGACGGGACTATACGAGCAGTACTTC.

The sample holds many counts of this clone. The rearrangement links TRBV5-1 to TRBJ2-7; unclear D gene. This CDR3 region has 14 residues. Trimming stripped 1 base from V and 2 bases from J, with 10 bases between. Germline V lookup: CDR1 SGHRS, CDR2 YFSETQ. The CDR3 loop is CASSLLRSAYEQYF. In DNA form, the CDR3 reads TGCGCCAGCAGCTTGTTGAGGTCGGCCTACGAGCAGTACTTC.

Of note for this clone: The junction departs from the called germline gene at one end, perhaps through a read error. The V call is TRBV7-9, the J call TRBJ1-2, with D hard to call. Germline CDR1 SEHNR, CDR2 FQNEAQ (reference sequence). This CDR3 comprises 16 residues. CDR3 in amino acids: CASSQDRRVTYYGYTF. CDR3 bases: TGCGCCAGCAGCCAAGATCGACGAGTGACCTACTATGGCTACACCTTC.